These T cell receptor beta chains were read from a single sample in a study of T cells in Graves' hyperthyroidism and ophthalmopathy. TCRdb analysed the multiplex PCR reads with MiXCR anew, one entry per CDR3 protein. Of hundreds of thousands of distinct CDR3 sequences in the sample, around 15% were seen once. The sequenced sample consisted of blood. Receptors originate from a woman aged 18-35 years with Graves' hyperthyroidism. The CDR3 runs from the conserved cysteine through the conserved F or W. A D gene is named only where the DNA matches it firmly. Only some rows state a clone size, as once, few, many or a class for expanded clones.

V: TRBV18; D: TRBD2; J: TRBJ2-7; size: few; DNA: TGTGCCAGCTCACGAAGACTAGCGGACTCCTACGAGCAGTACTTC; CDR3: CASSRRLADSYEQYF
V: TRBV11-2; D: .; J: TRBJ2-1; size: many; DNA: TGTGCCAGCAGCCCCGGAATTGGAGATATTTACAATGAGCAGTTCTTC; CDR3: CASSPGIGDIYNEQFF
V: TRBV6-1; D: TRBD1; J: TRBJ2-3; size: many; DNA: TGTGCCAGCAGGCCCTCACCCGGGACAGGTAGCACAGATACGCAGTATTTT; CDR3: CASRPSPGTGSTDTQYF
V: TRBV10-3; D: TRBD1; J: TRBJ2-7; size: many; DNA: TGTGCCATCCAGACAGGGAGCTCCTACGAGCAGTACTTC; CDR3: CAIQTGSSYEQYF
V: TRBV20-1; D: .; J: TRBJ2-7; size: many; DNA: TGCAGTGCTAGAGACCCCGCCAAGTCCGAGCAGTACTTC; CDR3: CSARDPAKSEQYF
V: TRBV28; D: .; J: TRBJ1-2; size: few; DNA: TGTGCCAGCAGCTTGGAACAGGGCTATGGCTACACCTTC; CDR3: CASSLEQGYGYTF
V: TRBV19; D: .; J: TRBJ2-7; size: .; DNA: TGTGCCAGTAGTTCCTACGGGCTTTCCTACGAGCAGTACTTC; CDR3: CASSSYGLSYEQYF
V: TRBV30; D: .; J: TRBJ1-1; size: .; DNA: TGTGCCTGGAATGGGGGGGGGCGATACACTGAAGCTTTCTTT; CDR3: CAWNGGGRYTEAFF
V: TRBV4-2; D: .; J: TRBJ2-7; size: few; DNA: TGTGCCAGCAGCCAAGATGCGCCTGCTTGGGGCCCCGTCGAGCAGTACTTC; CDR3: CASSQDAPAWGPVEQYF
V: TRBV7-9; D: TRBD1; J: TRBJ2-7; size: few; DNA: TGTGCCAGCAGCCAGAGAAACAGGGGCTACGAGCAGTACTTC; CDR3: CASSQRNRGYEQYF